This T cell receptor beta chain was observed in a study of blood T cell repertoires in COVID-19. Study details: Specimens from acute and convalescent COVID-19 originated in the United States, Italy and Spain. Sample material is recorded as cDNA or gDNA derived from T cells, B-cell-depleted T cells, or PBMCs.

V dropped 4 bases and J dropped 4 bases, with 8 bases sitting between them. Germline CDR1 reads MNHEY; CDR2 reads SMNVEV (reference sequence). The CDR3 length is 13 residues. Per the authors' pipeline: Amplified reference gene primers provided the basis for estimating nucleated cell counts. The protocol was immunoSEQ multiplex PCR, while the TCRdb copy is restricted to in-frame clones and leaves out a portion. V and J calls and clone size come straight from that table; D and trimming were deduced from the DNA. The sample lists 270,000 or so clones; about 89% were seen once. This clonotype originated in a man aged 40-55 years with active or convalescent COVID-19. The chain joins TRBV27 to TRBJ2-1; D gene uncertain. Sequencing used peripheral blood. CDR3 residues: CASSSTHYNEQFF. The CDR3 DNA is TGTGCCAGCAGTTCTACCCATTACAATGAGCAGTTCTTC.